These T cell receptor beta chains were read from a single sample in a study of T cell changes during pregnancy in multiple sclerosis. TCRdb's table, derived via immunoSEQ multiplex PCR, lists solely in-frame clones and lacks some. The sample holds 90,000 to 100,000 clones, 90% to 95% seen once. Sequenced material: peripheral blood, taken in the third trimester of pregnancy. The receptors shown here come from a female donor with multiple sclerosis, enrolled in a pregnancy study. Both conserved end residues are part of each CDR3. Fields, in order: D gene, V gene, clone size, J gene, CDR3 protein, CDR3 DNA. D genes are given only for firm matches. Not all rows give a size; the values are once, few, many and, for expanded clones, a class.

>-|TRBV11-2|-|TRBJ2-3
CASSFPRADTQYF
TGTGCCAGCAGCTTTCCCCGCGCAGATACGCAGTATTTT
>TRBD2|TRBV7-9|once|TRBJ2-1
CASGISGLAGGSSYNEQFF
TGTGCCAGCGGCATCAGTGGACTAGCGGGAGGATCCTCCTACAATGAGCAGTTCTTC
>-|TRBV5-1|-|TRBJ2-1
CASSLGATEEQFF
TGCGCCAGCAGCTTGGGAGCCACGGAGGAGCAGTTCTTC
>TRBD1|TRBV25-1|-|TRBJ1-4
CASSEQGTGFNEKLFF
TGTGCCAGCAGTGAACAAGGGACAGGGTTTAATGAAAAACTGTTTTTT
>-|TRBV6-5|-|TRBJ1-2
CASSYSPGGAVLGYTF
TGTGCCAGCAGTTACTCGCCCGGGGGGGCGGTGCTTGGCTACACCTTC
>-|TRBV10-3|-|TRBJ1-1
CAISESGVGAFF
TGTGCCATCAGTGAGTCCGGTGTTGGAGCTTTCTTT
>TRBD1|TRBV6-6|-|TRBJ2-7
CASKGQGKNEQYF
TGTGCCAGCAAGGGACAGGGGAAAAACGAGCAGTACTTC
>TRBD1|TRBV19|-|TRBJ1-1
CASGTATGWVAFF
TGTGCCAGTGGCACTGCGACAGGGTGGGTTGCTTTCTTT
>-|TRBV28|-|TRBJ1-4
CASSLELQRANEKLFF
TGTGCCAGCAGTTTGGAACTACAGCGGGCTAATGAAAAACTGTTTTTT
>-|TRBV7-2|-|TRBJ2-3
CASSLAGRVDTQYF
TGTGCCAGCAGCTTGGCGGGAAGGGTAGATACGCAGTATTTT
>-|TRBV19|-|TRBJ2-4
CASSTPTGPLAKNIQYF
TGTGCCAGTAGTACCCCCACAGGGCCCCTCGCCAAAAACATTCAGTACTTC
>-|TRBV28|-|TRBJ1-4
CASRPPGDRNEKLFF
TGTGCCAGCAGGCCCCCCGGAGACCGTAATGAAAAACTGTTTTTT
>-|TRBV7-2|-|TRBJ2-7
CASSSSTGFYEQYF
TGTGCCAGCAGCTCCTCGACAGGTTTTTACGAGCAGTACTTC
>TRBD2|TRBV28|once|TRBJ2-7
CASSLVGGNYEQYF
TGTGCCAGCAGTTTGGTCGGGGGGAACTACGAGCAGTACTTC
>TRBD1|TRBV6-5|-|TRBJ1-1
CASSLNTGGTAEAFF
TGTGCCAGCAGCTTAAATACAGGGGGCACGGCTGAAGCTTTCTTT
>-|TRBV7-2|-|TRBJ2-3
CASSLVERLDTQYF
TGTGCCAGCAGCTTAGTAGAGAGATTGGATACGCAGTATTTT
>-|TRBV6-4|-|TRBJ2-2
CASSDSSTGELFF
TGTGCCAGCAGTGACTCGAGCACCGGGGAGCTGTTTTTT
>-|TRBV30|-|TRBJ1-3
CAWSLAGNTIYF
TGTGCCTGGAGTTTAGCTGGAAACACCATATATTTT
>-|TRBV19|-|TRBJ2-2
CASSLGGGGELFF
TGTGCCAGTAGTCTTGGAGGAGGCGGGGAGCTGTTTTTT
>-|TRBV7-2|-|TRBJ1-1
CASSLGTGNTEAFF
TGTGCCAGCAGCTTAGGTACCGGGAACACTGAAGCTTTCTTT
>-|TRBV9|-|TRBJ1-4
CASSGQGQSGVKLFF
TGTGCCAGCAGCGGTCAGGGGCAGAGCGGGGTAAAACTGTTTTTT
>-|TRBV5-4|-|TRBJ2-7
CASSLGGQGRSYEQYF
TGTGCCAGCAGCTTGGGGGGTCAGGGAAGGTCCTACGAGCAGTACTTC